The 12 T cell receptor beta chains below all came from one sample that was sequenced in a study of shared clonotypes between healthy human individuals (dated by TCRdb to between 2020 and 2021). CD8 naive samples were obtained by positive selection for CCR7 among CD45RO-negative cells, yielding a CD45RA+CCR7+ population from which TemRA cells were excluded. The method was the immunoSEQ multiplex PCR assay. Entries here come from immuneACCESS through TCRdb and include only in-frame sequences with V and J called. Some clones fail to appear in such tables; in the studies checked, an unresolved V gene covers under half of the shortfall, and the cause of the remainder is unknown. Present in this sample are about 2,100,000 clones, 85% to 95% of which were seen just once. The ten largest clonotypes hold more than 1.5% of the sample. Sequenced material: naive CD8+ T cells from PBMCs. According to the study, the label for this sample's cell subset or site signals: CD45RA+CCR7+. Receptors originate from a man younger than 35 in good health. Some clones in this sample may be carry-over from other donors' samples.

The sample holds one count of this clone. The V call is TRBV27, the J call TRBJ2-3, with D possibly matching TRBD2 (6 bases). CDR1 is MNHEY, CDR2 SMNVEV, per germline (reference sequence). V was pared by 1 base and J by 1 base, with 18 bases between. CDR3 length equals 18 residues. CDR3 DNA sequence: TGTGCCAGCAGTTTATTGGCTGGGGGGTTAATCGGCACAGATACGCAGTATTTT. This translates into CASSLLAGGLIGTDTQYF.

This rearrangement joins TRBV7-2 to TRBJ2-7; D is undetermined. CDR1 is SGHTA and CDR2 is FQGNSA in the germline V gene. The CDR3 runs to 13 residues. With 3 bases removed from V and 3 bases from J, the gap between germline ends came to 9 bases. The DNA of the CDR3 is TGTGCCAGCAGCTTGACCCGGGTCTACGAGCAGTACTTC. It translates to CASSLTRVYEQYF.

V is TRBV9 and J is TRBJ1-2; 7 bases are shared with TRBD1. J gave up 4 bases and V 3 bases, and 6 bases lay outside the gene matches. The germline V gene has CDR1 SGDLS and CDR2 YYNGEE. The CDR3 sequence is 14 residues long. The CDR3 spells CASSGQGGVYGYTF. The CDR3 coding sequence is TGTGCCAGCAGCGGACAGGGAGGGGTCTATGGCTACACCTTC.

V and J are TRBV14 and TRBJ2-3; 12 positions agree with TRBD2. The CDR3 runs to 17 residues. With V trimmed by 2 bases and J by 1 base, 4 bases remained unmatched. Germline V gene data show CDR1 as SGHDN and CDR2 as FVKESK. CDR3 loop: CASSQYPSGRGTDTQYF. The CDR3 nucleotides read TGTGCCAGCAGCCAATATCCTAGCGGGAGGGGCACAGATACGCAGTATTTT.

In nucleotides, the CDR3 is TGTGCCAGCAGCCACCACGTAGCGGGCCCCTCCACAGATACGCAGTATTTT. This encodes CASSHHVAGPSTDTQYF. This chain connects TRBV7-8 to TRBJ2-3; 7 bases line up with TRBD2. This CDR3 is 17 amino acids long. The germline V gene encodes CDR1 SGHVS and CDR2 FQNEAQ. Trimming removed 5 bases from V and 2 bases from J; junction bases left unmatched: 13.

The V call is TRBV19, the J call TRBJ1-5, with D perhaps matching TRBD1 (6 bases). The V gene's germline CDR1 is LNHDA and CDR2 SQIVND (reference sequence). V was trimmed by 1 base and J by 4 bases, leaving 11 bases between them. CDR3 length: 15 amino acids. The CDR3 bases are TGTGCCAGTAGTATAGGCAGGGGATGGAATCAGCCCCAGCATTTT. Protein: CASSIGRGWNQPQHF.

The CDR3 sequence is CASSTLAGGQEQYF. The CDR3 DNA reads as TGCGCCAGCAGCACACTAGCGGGAGGTCAAGAGCAGTACTTC. J is TRBJ2-7 and V is TRBV4-1; 12 bases fit TRBD2. Germline-derived CDR1 and CDR2 are MGHRA and YSYEKL. The trim removed 5 bases at V and 7 bases at J, leaving 6 bases unmatched. The CDR3 loop spans 14 amino acids.

The sample holds a few counts of this clone. The chain is built from TRBV28 and TRBJ2-1, with TRBD1 as a possible D gene (5 bases). The CDR3 has 12 amino acids. CDR1 is MDHEN, CDR2 SYDVKM, per germline. V was cut by 3 bases and J by 8 bases, with 8 bases left in between. The CDR3 loop reads CASSFQGDEQFF. The CDR3 DNA follows: TGTGCCAGCAGTTTTCAAGGGGATGAGCAGTTCTTC.

In DNA, the CDR3 is TGTGCCAGCAGCCGAGAGGGGAAGGACGAGCAGTACTTC. The encoded protein is CASSREGKDEQYF. V gene TRBV7-3 combines with J gene TRBJ2-7, with D tentatively TRBD1 or TRBD2 (5 bases each). Germline-derived CDR1 and CDR2 are SGHTA and FQGTGA. The CDR3 runs 13 residues. Trimming cost V 5 bases and J 5 bases, with 13 bases left between them.

Turning to this clone: The sample holds other DNA sequences that translate to the same CDR3. The chain couples TRBV29-1 to TRBJ2-1; tentatively, D is TRBD2 (6 bases). Germline V lookup: CDR1 SQVTM, CDR2 ANQGSEA. The CDR3 sequence is 13 residues long. V lost 6 bases to trimming and J lost 0 bases, with 9 bases between them. CDR3 sequence: CSVEGLSYNEQFF. CDR3 in DNA: TGCAGCGTCGAGGGACTCTCCTACAATGAGCAGTTCTTC.

The chain joins TRBV19 to TRBJ1-5, with no clear D. Trimming shortened V by 6 bases and J by 0 bases, and 6 bases separated the two germline ends. This CDR3 is built from 13 residues. Germline CDR1 LNHDA, CDR2 SQIVND (reference sequence). The CDR3 here is CASRRYSNQPQHF. The CDR3 DNA reads TGTGCCAGTAGAAGATATAGCAATCAGCCCCAGCATTTT. The variable domain in full, completed from reference TRBV19 and TRBJ1-5, reads DGGITQSPKYLFRKEGQNVTLSCEQNLNHDAMYWYRQDPGQGLRLIYYSQIVNDFQKGDIAEGYSVSREKKESFPLTVTSAQKNPTAFYLCASRRYSNQPQHFGDGTRLSIL.

The chain recombines TRBV7-3 with TRBJ2-2; TRBD2 aligns across 11 bases. CDR1 is SGHTA and CDR2 is FQGTGA in the germline V gene. Germline trimming cut 5 bases from V and 7 bases from J; bases unmatched to any gene: 9. The CDR3 is 16 amino acids. CDR3 sequence reads: CASSPGTSGPGGELFF. The CDR3 bases are TGTGCCAGCAGCCCCGGGACTAGCGGACCAGGCGGGGAGCTGTTTTTT.